The T cell receptor (beta chain) described here comes from a study of brain metastases from non-small cell lung cancer. Study findings and constraints: In nearly 65% of brain metastases, T-cell clones were expanded compared with matched primary tumors.

Notes on this clone: What it binds is unknown.

Profiled with immunoSEQ multiplex PCR; TCRdb holds only in-frame clones, not every one. The data show approximately 6,100 clones, with around 80% seen just once and approximately 7% held by the top ten. Trimming took 8 bases from V and 0 from J, leaving 11 bases between them. Germline assignment: CDR1 MNHEY and CDR2 SVGAGI. This CDR3 has 13 residues. The chain uses TRBV6-5 and TRBJ2-7, with no clear D. This clonotype was sampled from a donor aged 40 or over with non-small cell lung cancer. The sample taken for sequencing was primary lung tumor tissue. In DNA form, the CDR3 reads TGTGCCAGCCGCCGCCCCAGCTCCTACGAGCAGTACTTC. This gives the protein CASRRPSSYEQYF.